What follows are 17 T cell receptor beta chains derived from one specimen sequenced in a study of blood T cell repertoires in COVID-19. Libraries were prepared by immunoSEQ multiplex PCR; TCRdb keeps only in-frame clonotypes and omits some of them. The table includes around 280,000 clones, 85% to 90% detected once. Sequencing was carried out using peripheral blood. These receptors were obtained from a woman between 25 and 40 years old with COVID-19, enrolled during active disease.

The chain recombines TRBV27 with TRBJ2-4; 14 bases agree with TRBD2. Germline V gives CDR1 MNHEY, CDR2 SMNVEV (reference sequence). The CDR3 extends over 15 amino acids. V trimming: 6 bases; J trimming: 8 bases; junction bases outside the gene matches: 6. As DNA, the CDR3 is TGTGCCAGCAGATCCGGGACTAGCGGGAGAGACATTCAGTACTTC. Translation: CASRSGTSGRDIQYF.

The CDR3 loop is CASSGAVISYNEQFF. The CDR3 nucleotides read TGTGCCAGCAGTGGAGCGGTTATTTCCTACAATGAGCAGTTCTTC. The chain is built from TRBV6-2 or TRBV6-3 and TRBJ2-1; D might be TRBD2 (5 bases). The V gene's germline CDR1 is MNHEY and CDR2 SVGEGT. The CDR3 has 15 residues. V lost 5 bases to trimming and J lost 1 base, with 12 bases between them.

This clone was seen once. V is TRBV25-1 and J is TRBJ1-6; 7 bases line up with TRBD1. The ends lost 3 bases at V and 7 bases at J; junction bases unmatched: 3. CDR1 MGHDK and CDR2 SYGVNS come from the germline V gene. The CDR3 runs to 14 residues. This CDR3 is CASSEYRGNSPLHF. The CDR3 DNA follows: TGTGCCAGCAGTGAGTACAGGGGCAATTCACCCCTCCACTTT.

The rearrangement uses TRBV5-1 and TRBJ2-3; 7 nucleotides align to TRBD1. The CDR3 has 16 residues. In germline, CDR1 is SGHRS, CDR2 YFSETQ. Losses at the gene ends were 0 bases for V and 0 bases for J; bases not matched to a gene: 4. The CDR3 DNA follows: TGCGCCAGCAGCTTGGCGGACAGGCCTAGCACAGATACGCAGTATTTT. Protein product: CASSLADRPSTDTQYF.

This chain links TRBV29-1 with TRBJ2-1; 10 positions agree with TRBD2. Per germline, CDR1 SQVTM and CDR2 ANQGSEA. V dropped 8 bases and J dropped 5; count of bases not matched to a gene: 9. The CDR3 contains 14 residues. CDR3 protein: CSTQAGGIDNEQFF. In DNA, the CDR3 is TGCAGCACCCAAGCGGGAGGGATCGACAATGAGCAGTTCTTC.

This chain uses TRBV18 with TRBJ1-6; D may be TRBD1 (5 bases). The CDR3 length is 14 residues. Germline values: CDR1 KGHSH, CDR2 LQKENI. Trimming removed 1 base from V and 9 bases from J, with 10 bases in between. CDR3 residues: CASSPRQGLSPLHF. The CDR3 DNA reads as TGTGCCAGCTCACCACGTCAGGGCCTTTCACCCCTCCACTTT. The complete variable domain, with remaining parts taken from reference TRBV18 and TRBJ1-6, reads NAGVMQNPRHLVRRRGQEARLRCSPMKGHSHVYWYRQLPEEGLKFMVYLQKENIIDESGMPKERFSAEFPKEGPSILRIQQVVRGDSAAYFCASSPRQGLSPLHFGNGTRLTVT.

CDR3 protein: CAHAPTSGDQETQYF. The DNA for the CDR3 is TGTGCCCACGCCCCGACTAGCGGGGACCAAGAGACCCAGTACTTC. The rearrangement uses TRBV6-6 and TRBJ2-5; 11 nucleotides align to TRBD2. With 11 bases clipped from V and 0 bases from J, the junction kept 8 bases outside the gene matches. The V gene's germline CDR1 is MNHNY and CDR2 SVGAGI (reference sequence). The CDR3 contains 15 residues.

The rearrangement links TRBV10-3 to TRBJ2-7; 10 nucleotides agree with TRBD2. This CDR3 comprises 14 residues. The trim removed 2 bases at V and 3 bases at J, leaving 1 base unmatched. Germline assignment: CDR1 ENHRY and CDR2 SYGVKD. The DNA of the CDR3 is TGTGCCATCAGTGAGCTAGCGGGAGACTACGAGCAGTACTTC. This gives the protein CAISELAGDYEQYF.

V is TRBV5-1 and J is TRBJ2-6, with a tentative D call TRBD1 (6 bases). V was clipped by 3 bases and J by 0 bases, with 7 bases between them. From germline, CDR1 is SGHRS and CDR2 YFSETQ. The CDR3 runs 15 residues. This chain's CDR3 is CASSWGHSGANVLTF. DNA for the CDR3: TGCGCCAGCAGCTGGGGACACTCTGGGGCCAACGTCCTGACTTTC.

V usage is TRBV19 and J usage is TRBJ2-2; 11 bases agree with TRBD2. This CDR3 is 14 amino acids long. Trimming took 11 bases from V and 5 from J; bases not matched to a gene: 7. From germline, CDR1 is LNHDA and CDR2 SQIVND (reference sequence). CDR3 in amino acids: CAGARTSGTGELFF. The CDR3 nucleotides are TGTGCCGGCGCTCGGACTAGCGGGACCGGGGAGCTGTTTTTT.

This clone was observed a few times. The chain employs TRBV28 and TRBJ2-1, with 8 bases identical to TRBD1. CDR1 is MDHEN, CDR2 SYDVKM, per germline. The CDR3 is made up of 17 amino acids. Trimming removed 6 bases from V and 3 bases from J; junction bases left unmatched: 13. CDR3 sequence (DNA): TGTGCCAGCAGCCTCCCCCAGGGGGCAGGGTTCTACAATGAGCAGTTCTTC. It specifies CASSLPQGAGFYNEQFF.

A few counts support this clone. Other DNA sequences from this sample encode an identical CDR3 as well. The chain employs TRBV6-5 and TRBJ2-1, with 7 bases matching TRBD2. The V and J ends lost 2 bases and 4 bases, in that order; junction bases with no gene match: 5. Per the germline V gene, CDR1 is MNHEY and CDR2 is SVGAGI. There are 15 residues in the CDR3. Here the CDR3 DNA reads TGTGCCAGCAGTTACGAGTCTAGCGGTTACAATGAGCAGTTCTTC. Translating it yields CASSYESSGYNEQFF.

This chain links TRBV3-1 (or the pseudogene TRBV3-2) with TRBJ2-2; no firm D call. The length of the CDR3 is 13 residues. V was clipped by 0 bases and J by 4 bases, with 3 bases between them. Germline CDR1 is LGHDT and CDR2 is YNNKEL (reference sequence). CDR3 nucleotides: TGTGCCAGCAGCCAAGACCTCACCGGGGAGCTGTTTTTT. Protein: CASSQDLTGELFF.

The CDR3 protein is CASRPPGLARRNEQFF. In DNA form, the CDR3 reads TGTGCCAGCAGGCCTCCTGGACTAGCAAGGCGCAATGAGCAGTTCTTC. The J gene is TRBJ2-1, the V gene TRBV5-5, with 8 bases that match TRBD2. This CDR3 region has 16 residues. CDR1 SGHKS and CDR2 YYEKEE come from the germline V gene (reference sequence). Trimming took 5 bases from V and 6 from J; bases not matched to a gene: 13.

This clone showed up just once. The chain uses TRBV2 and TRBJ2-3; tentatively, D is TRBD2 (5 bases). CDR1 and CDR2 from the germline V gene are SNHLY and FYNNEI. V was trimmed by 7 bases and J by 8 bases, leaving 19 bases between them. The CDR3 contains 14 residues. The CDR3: CASTKVGDLITQYF. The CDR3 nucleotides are TGTGCCAGCACCAAGGTGGGAGACCTCATTACGCAGTATTTT.

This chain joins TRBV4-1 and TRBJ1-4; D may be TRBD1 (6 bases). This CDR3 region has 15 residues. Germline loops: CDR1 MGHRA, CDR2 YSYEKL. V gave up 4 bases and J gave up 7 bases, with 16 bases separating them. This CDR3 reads CASSPHTGGGEKLFF. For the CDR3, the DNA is TGCGCCAGCAGCCCACATACGGGGGGCGGTGAAAAACTGTTTTTT.

The CDR3 DNA reads TGCGCCAGCAGCTTGGAAGGCAGTACTACCAACTATGGCTACACCTTC. It yields the protein CASSLEGSTTNYGYTF. The chain links TRBV5-1 to TRBJ1-2, with unresolved D. The CDR3 totals 16 residues. The germline V and J ends were trimmed by 0 bases and 2 bases, with 14 bases remaining between them. Germline V gene data show CDR1 as SGHRS and CDR2 as YFSETQ.